Shown below are 2 T cell receptor beta chains from a single sample sequenced in a study of T-cell reconstitution after alpha-beta-depleted transplantation in children. Preparing the TCRbeta library involved the use of unique molecular identifiers. TCRdb re-analysed the PCR reads in MiXCR, keeping a single row per CDR3 protein. Among 380,000 or so distinct CDR3 sequences listed, approximately 12% were seen once. The sequencing used PBMCs, collected from the stem cell graft. All receptors derive from a human donor who donated a stem cell graft to a child with Fanconi anemia.

The table lists this clonotype with many counts. The V and J genes are TRBV6-4 and TRBJ1-6; D possibly corresponds to TRBD1 (6 bases). The V gene's germline CDR1 is MRHNA and CDR2 SNTAGT. The germline V and J ends were trimmed by 5 bases and 12 bases, with 20 bases remaining between them. The CDR3 runs 15 residues. CDR3 nucleotides: TGTGCCAGCAGTCGTGGAGGGGGGAACGGATTACCCCTCCACTTT. As protein: CASSRGGGNGLPLHF.

The gene calls are TRBV12-3 or TRBV12-4 and TRBJ2-2; no clear D. V lost 0 bases and J 6 bases, leaving 2 bases between the germline ends. The CDR3 spans 12 residues. This chain's CDR3 is CASSLAAGELFF. For the CDR3, the DNA is TGTGCCAGCAGTTTAGCAGCCGGGGAGCTGTTTTTT.